This T cell receptor (beta chain) appears in the sequencing data of a study of T cells expressing NK-cell markers. At the level of the study: The TCR beta repertoires originated in sorted CD3+CD56+NKG2C+, CD3+CD56+NKG2C- and CD3+CD56-NKG2C+ T cells. HCMV serostatus: most of the eight sequenced donors positive, one negative.

UMIs were included in TCR beta cDNA generated by 5'RACE template switching. Reanalyzing the 5' RACE reads, TCRdb keeps one entry per CDR3 protein, without DNA. This listing includes about 430,000 distinct CDR3 sequences. General study results and limits: The study found dominant NKG2C+ clonotypes at roughly 1.0-7.5% of CD8+ T cells in about six donors.

A note on this clonotype: Its antigen is still unknown.

Germline-derived CDR1 and CDR2 are SGHRS and YFSETQ. This CDR3 is 11 amino acids long. Sequencing input: blood T cells: a sorted CD56 or NKG2C T cell subset, CD4+ or CD8+ T cells, or bulk PBMC T cells (not recorded which). The sequence was collected from a woman in her forties or fifties in good health. This chain connects TRBV5-1 to TRBJ1-5. The CDR3 loop reads CASSLVGIQHF. Supplemented by reference TRBV5-1 and TRBJ1-5, the full variable domain reads KAGVTQTPRYLIKTRGQQVTLSCSPISGHRSVSWYQQTPGQGLQFLFEYFSETQRNKGNFPGRFSGRQFSNSRSEMNVSTLELGDSALYLCASSLVGIQHFGDGTRLSIL.